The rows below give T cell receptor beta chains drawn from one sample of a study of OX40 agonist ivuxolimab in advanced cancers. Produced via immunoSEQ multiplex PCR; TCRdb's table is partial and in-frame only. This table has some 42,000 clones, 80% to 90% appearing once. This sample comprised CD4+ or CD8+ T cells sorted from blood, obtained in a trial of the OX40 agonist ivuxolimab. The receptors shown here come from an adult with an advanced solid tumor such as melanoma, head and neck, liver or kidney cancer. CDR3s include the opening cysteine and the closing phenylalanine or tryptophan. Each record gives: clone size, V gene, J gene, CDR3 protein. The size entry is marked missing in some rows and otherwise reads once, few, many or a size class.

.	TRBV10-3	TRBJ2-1	CAISEGLQSGNEQFF
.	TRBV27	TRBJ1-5	CASSLGRDRDNQPQHF
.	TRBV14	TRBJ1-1	CASSQQGGVEAFF
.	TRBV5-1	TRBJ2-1	CASSLFPGYEQFF
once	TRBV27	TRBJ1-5	CASSFNRNQPQHF
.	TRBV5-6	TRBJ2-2	CASSFTADTGELFF
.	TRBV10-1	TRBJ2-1	CASSERRQDEQFF
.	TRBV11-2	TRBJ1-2	CASSLQSSGENGYTF
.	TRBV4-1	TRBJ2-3	CASSQDVGTGLGDTQYF
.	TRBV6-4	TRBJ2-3	CASSEQEGADTQYF
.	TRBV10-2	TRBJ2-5	CASSPSTGAETQYF
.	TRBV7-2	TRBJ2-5	CASSPSRGGGKTQYF
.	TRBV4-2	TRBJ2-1	CASSQGTSGGPSSYNEQFF
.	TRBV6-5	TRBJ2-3	CASRPSSTDTQYF
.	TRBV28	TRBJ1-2	CASSAPTGTLRDGYTF
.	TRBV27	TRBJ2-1	CASSPAGASYNEQFF
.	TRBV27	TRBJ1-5	CASSLGTGSNQPQHF
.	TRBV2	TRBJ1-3	CASSENVGNTIYF
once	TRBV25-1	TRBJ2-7	CASSEVGTPYEQYF
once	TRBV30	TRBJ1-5	CACGQGGDQPQHF
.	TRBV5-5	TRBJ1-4	CASSNVGSNEKLFF
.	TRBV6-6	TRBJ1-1	CASSYRTTGGIGAFF
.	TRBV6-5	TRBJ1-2	CASRPLGTGGFGYTF
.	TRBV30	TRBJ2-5	CASEGGGAKTQYF
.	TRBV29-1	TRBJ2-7	CSVESQGTYEQYF
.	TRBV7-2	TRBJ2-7	CASSLKGGGFFSYEQYF
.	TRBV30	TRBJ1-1	CAWSRNWNTEAFF
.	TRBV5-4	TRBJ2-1	CASSSGRSRSYNEQFF
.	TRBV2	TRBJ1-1	CASILWEKNTEAFF
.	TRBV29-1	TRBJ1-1	CSGTRGNTEAFF
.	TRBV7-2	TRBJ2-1	CASSISGSREQFF
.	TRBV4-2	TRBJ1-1	CASSQDQVTNTEAFF
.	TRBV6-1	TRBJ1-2	CASSEASGGNYGYTF
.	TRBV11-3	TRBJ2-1	CASSLGGQPYNEQFF
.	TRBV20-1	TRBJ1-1	CSASPHREPFF
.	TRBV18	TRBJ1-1	CASSPPDQIRGAFF
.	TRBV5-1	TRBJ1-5	CASSPGPSMDQPQHF
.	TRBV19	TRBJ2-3	CASSDLDTQYF
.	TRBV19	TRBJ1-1	CASSIDDPSTEAFF
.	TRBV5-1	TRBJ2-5	CASSLAGTEETQYF
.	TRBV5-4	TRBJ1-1	CASSRNRDTEAFF
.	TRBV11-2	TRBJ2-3	CASSLDRGATSGSEDTQYF
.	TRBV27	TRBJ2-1	CASRTGLAGVGEQFF
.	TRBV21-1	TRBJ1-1	CASSKEDRDRGEAFF
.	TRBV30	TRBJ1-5	CAWSKFTPWDTLSNQPQHF
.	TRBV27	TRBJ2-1	CASSPLGGGGNEQFF
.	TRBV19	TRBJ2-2	CASSRGTGSAENTGELFF
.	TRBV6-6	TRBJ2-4	CASSVTGFDIQYF
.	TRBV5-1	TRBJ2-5	CASSLVQGRETQYF
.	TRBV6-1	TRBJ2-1	CASSGQGPLTLKQFF
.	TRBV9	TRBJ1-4	CASSRAGEKLFF
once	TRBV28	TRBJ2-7	CASSLAGPPYEQYF
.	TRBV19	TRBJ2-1	CASGPLAGGIYNEQFF